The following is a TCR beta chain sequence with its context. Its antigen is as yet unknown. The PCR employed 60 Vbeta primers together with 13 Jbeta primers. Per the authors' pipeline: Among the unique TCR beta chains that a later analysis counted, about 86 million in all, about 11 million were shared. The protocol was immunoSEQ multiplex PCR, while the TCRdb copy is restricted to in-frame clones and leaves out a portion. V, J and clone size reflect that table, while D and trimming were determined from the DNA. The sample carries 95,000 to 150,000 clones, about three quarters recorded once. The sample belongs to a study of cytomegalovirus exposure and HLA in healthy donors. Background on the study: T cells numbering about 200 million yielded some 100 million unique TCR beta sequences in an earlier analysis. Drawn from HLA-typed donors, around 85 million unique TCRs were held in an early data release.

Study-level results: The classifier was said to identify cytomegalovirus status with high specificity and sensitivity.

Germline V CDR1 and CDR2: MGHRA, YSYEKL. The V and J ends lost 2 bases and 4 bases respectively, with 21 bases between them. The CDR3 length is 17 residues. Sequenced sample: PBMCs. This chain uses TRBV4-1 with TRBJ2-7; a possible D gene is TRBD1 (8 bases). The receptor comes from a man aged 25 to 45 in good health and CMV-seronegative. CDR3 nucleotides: TGCGCCAGCAGCCAATCTCCTGGACAGGGAGGGGGATACGAGCAGTACTTC. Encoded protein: CASSQSPGQGGGYEQYF.